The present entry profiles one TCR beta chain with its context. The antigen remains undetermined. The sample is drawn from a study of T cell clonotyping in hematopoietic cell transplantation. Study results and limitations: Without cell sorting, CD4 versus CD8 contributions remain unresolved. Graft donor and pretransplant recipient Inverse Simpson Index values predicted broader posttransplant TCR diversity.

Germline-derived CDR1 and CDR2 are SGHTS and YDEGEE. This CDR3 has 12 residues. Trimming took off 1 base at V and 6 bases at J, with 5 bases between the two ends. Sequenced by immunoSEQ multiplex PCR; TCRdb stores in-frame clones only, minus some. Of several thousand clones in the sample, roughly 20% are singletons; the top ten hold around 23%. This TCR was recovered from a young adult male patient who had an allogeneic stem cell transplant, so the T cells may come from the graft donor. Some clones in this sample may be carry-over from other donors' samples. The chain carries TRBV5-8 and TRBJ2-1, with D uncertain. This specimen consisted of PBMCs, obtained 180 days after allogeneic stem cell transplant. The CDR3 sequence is CASSLNSNEQFF. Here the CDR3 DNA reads TGTGCCAGCAGCTTGAATTCCAATGAGCAGTTCTTC.